A selection of T cell receptor beta chains follows, all from one sample in a study of T cell clones after liver transplantation. This table comes from immunoSEQ multiplex PCR, and its TCRdb copy is limited to in-frame clones, with some not included. In the table there are 75,000 to 95,000 clones, around four fifths of which are singletons. Sequencing used CD4+ T cells from blood, obtained less than 50 months after liver transplant. These receptors came from a human patient who received a liver transplant. Among the T cells, some may be from the graft donor. The CDR3 runs from the conserved cysteine through the conserved F or W. The D gene is left open where the match is weak. Where a row states a size, it is once, few, many or the class of an expanded clone; other rows omit it.

clone size	V gene	J gene	D gene	CDR3 protein	CDR3 DNA
-	TRBV12-5	TRBJ2-7	TRBD2	CASGRGGAIEQYF	TGTGCTAGTGGCCGCGGGGGGGCGATCGAGCAGTACTTC
-	TRBV7-2	TRBJ2-3	TRBD2	CASSILAEGADTQYF	TGTGCCAGCAGTATACTAGCGGAGGGGGCAGATACGCAGTATTTT
-	TRBV5-6	TRBJ2-7	TRBD2	CASSLGLAGVYEQYF	TGTGCCAGCAGCTTGGGACTAGCGGGGGTCTACGAGCAGTACTTC
-	TRBV6-1	TRBJ2-3	TRBD2	CASRGTRGVADTQYF	TGTGCCAGCAGAGGAACCCGGGGGGTAGCAGATACGCAGTATTTT
-	TRBV9	TRBJ1-2	TRBD1	CASSYSTGGPYGYTF	TGTGCCAGCAGCTATTCGACAGGGGGGCCTTATGGCTACACCTTC
-	TRBV7-2	TRBJ1-5	-	CASSVGENQPQHF	TGTGCCAGCAGCGTAGGGGAGAATCAGCCCCAGCATTTT
-	TRBV11-1	TRBJ2-7	-	CASSLNRENEQYF	TGTGCCAGCAGCTTGAATAGGGAAAACGAGCAGTACTTC
-	TRBV7-2	TRBJ1-5	-	CASSTPTGLPQHF	TGTGCCAGCAGCACCCCCACAGGGCTGCCCCAGCATTTT
-	TRBV5-4	TRBJ2-6	-	CASSLTRISGANVLTF	TGTGCCAGCAGCTTGACCCGAATCTCTGGGGCCAACGTCCTGACTTTC
-	TRBV30	TRBJ1-2	TRBD1	CAWIYGTGDGYTF	TGTGCCTGGATCTACGGGACAGGGGACGGCTACACCTTC
few	TRBV5-1	TRBJ1-3	TRBD1	CASSLSRQGGPGNTIYF	TGCGCCAGCAGCTTGTCGCGACAGGGAGGACCTGGAAACACCATATATTTT
-	TRBV7-9	TRBJ1-1	-	CASSLPGRLVGTEAFF	TGTGCCAGCAGCTTACCAGGACGTCTCGTGGGCACTGAAGCTTTCTTT
-	TRBV5-1	TRBJ2-2	-	CASNPRTETGELFF	TGCGCCAGCAACCCTCGGACAGAAACCGGGGAGCTGTTTTTT
-	TRBV6-5	TRBJ1-6	-	CASRSPDISSPLHF	TGTGCCAGCAGATCGCCCGATATTTCTTCACCCCTCCACTTT
-	TRBV5-1	TRBJ2-7	-	CASSLGTASYEQYF	TGCGCCAGCAGCTTGGGAACCGCCTCCTACGAGCAGTACTTC
-	TRBV11-3	TRBJ2-1	-	CASSLDRMGAHEQFF	TGTGCCAGCAGCTTAGACCGCATGGGGGCCCATGAGCAGTTCTTC
-	TRBV27	TRBJ1-5	-	CASSSTGLSNQPQHF	TGTGCCAGCAGTTCGACAGGTCTTAGCAATCAGCCCCAGCATTTT
-	TRBV19	TRBJ2-7	-	CASKRAGAYEQYF	TGTGCCAGTAAGAGGGCAGGGGCCTACGAGCAGTACTTC
-	TRBV6-1	TRBJ2-1	-	CASSEQGNEQFF	TGTGCCAGCAGTGAGCAGGGGAATGAGCAGTTCTTC
-	TRBV7-9	TRBJ2-2	-	CASSLMGVGTGELFF	TGTGCCAGCAGCTTAATGGGAGTAGGCACCGGGGAGCTGTTTTTT
-	TRBV7-2	TRBJ2-2	-	CASSLSRSNTGELFF	TGTGCCAGCAGCTTGAGCCGCTCGAACACCGGGGAGCTGTTTTTT
-	TRBV11-2	TRBJ2-7	TRBD2	CASSSTGTSGGLFEQYF	TGTGCCAGCAGCTCTACCGGGACTAGCGGGGGGCTTTTCGAGCAGTACTTC
-	TRBV27	TRBJ2-1	-	CASSFQRGNGYSYNEQFF	TGTGCCAGCAGTTTTCAACGCGGGAACGGTTACTCCTACAATGAGCAGTTCTTC
-	TRBV28	TRBJ2-3	-	CASSLAGSTTDTQYF	TGTGCCAGCAGTTTAGCAGGGAGTACCACAGATACGCAGTATTTT
-	TRBV5-3	TRBJ2-5	-	CARNLSGHTGETQYF	TGTGCCAGAAACCTATCGGGACACACGGGAGAGACCCAGTACTTC
-	TRBV7-9	TRBJ1-2	-	CASSLSAGTPYGYTF	TGTGCCAGCAGCCTTTCGGCGGGGACTCCCTATGGCTACACCTTC
-	TRBV7-9	TRBJ2-1	TRBD2	CASSTGTSGYNEQFF	TGTGCCAGCAGCACCGGGACTAGCGGTTACAATGAGCAGTTCTTC
-	TRBV5-1	TRBJ2-5	-	CASSLAVGAETQYF	TGCGCCAGCAGCTTGGCCGTGGGGGCTGAGACCCAGTACTTC
-	TRBV28	TRBJ2-7	-	CASSFQTGHPYEQYF	TGTGCCAGCAGTTTTCAAACGGGACACCCGTACGAGCAGTACTTC
-	TRBV27	TRBJ2-3	TRBD2	CASRGLAGGESDTQYF	TGTGCCAGCAGAGGACTAGCGGGAGGGGAATCTGATACGCAGTATTTT
-	TRBV20-1	TRBJ2-3	-	CSARVGDTQYF	TGCAGTGCTAGAGTAGGGGATACGCAGTATTTT
-	TRBV5-1	TRBJ2-7	TRBD1	CASSLGAGGVNEQYF	TGCGCCAGCAGCTTGGGGGCAGGGGGCGTCAACGAGCAGTACTTC
-	TRBV19	TRBJ2-2	-	CASSQNGLGAGELFF	TGTGCCAGTAGTCAGAACGGTTTGGGAGCCGGGGAGCTGTTTTTT
-	TRBV7-9	TRBJ2-2	-	CASSLTLTGELFF	TGTGCCAGCAGCCTCACACTGACCGGGGAGCTGTTTTTT
-	TRBV21-1	TRBJ2-3	-	CASSHDAGVTDTQYF	TGTGCCAGCAGCCATGACGCAGGGGTTACAGATACGCAGTATTTT
-	TRBV30	TRBJ1-2	-	CAWRRADGYTF	TGTGCCTGGAGGAGGGCAGATGGCTACACCTTC
-	TRBV7-9	TRBJ2-7	-	CASSRAEPNYEQYF	TGTGCCAGCAGCAGGGCAGAACCGAACTACGAGCAGTACTTC
-	TRBV5-6	TRBJ1-1	-	CASQWQTNTEAFF	TGTGCCAGCCAATGGCAGACGAACACTGAAGCTTTCTTT
-	TRBV5-4	TRBJ2-5	-	CASSFDRDRGTETQYF	TGTGCCAGCAGCTTCGACAGAGACCGGGGGACGGAGACCCAGTACTTC
-	TRBV5-1	TRBJ2-5	TRBD1	CASSLGDRGETQYF	TGCGCCAGCAGCTTGGGGGACAGGGGAGAGACCCAGTACTTC
once	TRBV25-1	TRBJ2-3	-	CASSSPSGTDTQYF	TGTGCCAGCAGTTCTCCTAGCGGCACAGATACGCAGTATTTT
-	TRBV7-3	TRBJ1-2	-	CASSLNRDYGYTF	TGTGCCAGCAGCTTAAACCGGGACTATGGCTACACCTTC
few	TRBV7-9	TRBJ1-2	TRBD1	CASSHRDRVSYGYTF	TGTGCCAGCAGCCACCGGGACAGGGTTAGCTATGGCTACACCTTC
-	TRBV6-5	TRBJ2-7	-	CASSYVFGSYEQYF	TGTGCCAGCAGTTATGTGTTTGGGTCCTACGAGCAGTACTTC
-	TRBV5-1	TRBJ2-3	-	CASSLDVGVGSSTDTQYF	TGCGCCAGCAGCTTGGATGTCGGGGTGGGAAGCAGCACAGATACGCAGTATTTT
-	TRBV11-3	TRBJ2-2	-	CASSLPGGELFF	TGTGCCAGCAGCTTACCTGGCGGGGAGCTGTTTTTT
-	TRBV6-6	TRBJ1-4	-	CALGGGTNEKLFF	TGTGCCCTCGGGGGGGGCACTAATGAAAAACTGTTTTTT
-	TRBV7-7	TRBJ2-7	-	CASSFSGTHEQYF	TGTGCCAGCAGCTTTTCCGGGACCCACGAGCAGTACTTC
-	TRBV29-1	TRBJ2-1	-	CSVAGEQRYNEQFF	TGCAGCGTTGCAGGGGAACAAAGATACAATGAGCAGTTCTTC
-	TRBV7-9	TRBJ2-5	TRBD1	CASSLEQGETQYF	TGTGCCAGCAGCTTAGAACAGGGGGAGACCCAGTACTTC
-	TRBV5-4	TRBJ1-1	TRBD1	CASSLGGGGTEAFF	TGTGCCAGCAGCCTGGGAGGGGGCGGGACTGAAGCTTTCTTT
-	TRBV7-9	TRBJ2-1	TRBD2	CASSSGLAGGEQFF	TGTGCCAGCAGCTCCGGACTAGCGGGAGGTGAGCAGTTCTTC
-	TRBV18	TRBJ1-6	TRBD1	CASSRDSRNSPLHF	TGTGCCAGCTCACGGGACAGTCGAAATTCACCCCTCCACTTT
-	TRBV5-6	TRBJ1-2	-	CASSLGGLYGYTF	TGTGCCAGCAGCTTGGGGGGTCTATATGGCTACACCTTC